This T cell receptor (beta chain) was retrieved from a study of post-analysis software for immune sequencing data. At the level of the study: As for disease course, relapsing-remitting, secondary progressive and progressive-relapsing multiple sclerosis were all included. Study-level results: TRBV5-6, TRBV5-1 and TRBV20-1 belonged to a set of roughly five TRBV segments that were more frequent in patients than controls. Batch-mates among the samples co-clustered strongly by F measure.

The CDR3 covers 15 residues. Trimming cost V 5 bases and J 7 bases; bases outside gene matches: 14. Germline values: CDR1 LNHNV, CDR2 YYDKDF (reference sequence). TCR beta cDNA libraries included unique molecular identifiers. One entry per CDR3 protein results from TCRdb running MiXCR on the PCR reads. This sample has a few hundred thousand distinct CDR3 sequences, with approximately 34% found just once. This clonotype appeared many times. Its target is unknown. Sequencing used blood. This sequence joins TRBV15 and TRBJ2-7; 7 nucleotides agree with TRBD1. The TCR comes from a girl under 18 with multiple sclerosis. CDR3 nucleotides: TGTGCCACCAGCCCAGGGACAGACTCATCGTTGGAGCAGTACTTC. Its translation: CATSPGTDSSLEQYF.